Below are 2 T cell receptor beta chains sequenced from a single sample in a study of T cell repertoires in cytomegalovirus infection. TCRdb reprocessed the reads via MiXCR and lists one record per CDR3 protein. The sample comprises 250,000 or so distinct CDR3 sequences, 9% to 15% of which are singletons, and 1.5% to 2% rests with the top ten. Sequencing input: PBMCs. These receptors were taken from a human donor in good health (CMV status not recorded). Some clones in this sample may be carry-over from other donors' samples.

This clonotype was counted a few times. CDR3 sequence reads: CASSIVGRVNTEAFF. The CDR3 region has the DNA TGTGCCAGTAGTATAGTCGGCAGGGTTAACACTGAAGCTTTCTTT. The gene calls are TRBV19 and TRBJ1-1; a possible D gene is TRBD1 (5 bases). Germline CDR1 and CDR2: LNHDA and SQIVND (reference sequence). V lost 1 base, J lost 2 bases, and 11 bases lay in between. The CDR3 consists of 15 residues. Drawing the rest from reference TRBV19 and TRBJ1-1, the complete variable domain is DGGITQSPKYLFRKEGQNVTLSCEQNLNHDAMYWYRQDPGQGLRLIYYSQIVNDFQKGDIAEGYSVSREKKESFPLTVTSAQKNPTAFYLCASSIVGRVNTEAFFGQGTRLTVV.

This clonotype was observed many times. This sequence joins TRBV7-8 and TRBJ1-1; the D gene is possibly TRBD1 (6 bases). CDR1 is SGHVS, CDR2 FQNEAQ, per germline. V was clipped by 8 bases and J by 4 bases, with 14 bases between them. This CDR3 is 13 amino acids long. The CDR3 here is CASLRGAGTEAFF. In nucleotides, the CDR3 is TGTGCCAGCCTCAGGGGCGCGGGCACTGAAGCTTTCTTT.